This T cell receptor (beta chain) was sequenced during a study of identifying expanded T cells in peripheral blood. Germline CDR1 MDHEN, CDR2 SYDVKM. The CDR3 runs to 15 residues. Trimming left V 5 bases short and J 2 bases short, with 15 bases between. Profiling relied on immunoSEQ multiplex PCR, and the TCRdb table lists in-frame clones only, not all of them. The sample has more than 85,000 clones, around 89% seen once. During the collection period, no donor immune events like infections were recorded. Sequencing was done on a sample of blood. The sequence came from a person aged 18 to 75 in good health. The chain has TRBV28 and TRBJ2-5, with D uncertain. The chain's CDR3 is CASSPSSRLQETQYF. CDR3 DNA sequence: TGTGCCAGCAGTCCCTCCTCTCGCCTTCAAGAGACCCAGTACTTC. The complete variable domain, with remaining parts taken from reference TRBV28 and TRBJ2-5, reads DVKVTQSSRYLVKRTGEKVFLECVQDMDHENMFWYRQDPGLGLRLIYFSYDVKMKEKGDIPEGYSVSREKKERFSLILESASTNQTSMYLCASSPSSRLQETQYFGPGTRLLVL.